This entry is about one T cell receptor (beta chain). The antigen is unknown. It was with a sample-barcoded 5' primer and a J-beta primer mix that a second PCR of about 6 to 12 cycles was run. Paired-end reads containing CDR3 totaled no fewer than 3 million for each sample. MiXCR, run by TCRdb on the 5' RACE reads, gives a single entry per CDR3 protein. Of just over 1 million distinct CDR3 sequences in the sample, less than 50% are singletons; the top ten hold around 18%. The sample is drawn from a study of blood T cells in healthy people across ages. Study results and caveats: Per million T cells, TCR beta diversity dropped roughly linearly as age increased.

Total RNA was isolated from each sample in quantities of at least 5 micrograms. The CDR3 runs to 14 residues. CDR1 is SNHLY and CDR2 is FYNNEI in the germline V gene. Trimming removed 8 bases at V and 4 bases at J, with 15 bases between. The sample comprised blood. The chain employs TRBV2 and TRBJ2-1; tentative D call: TRBD2 (6 bases). The TCR originated in a woman aged 60-70 years in good health. CDR3 loop: CASSAGLTYNEQFF. CDR3 sequence (DNA): TGTGCCAGCTCGGCGGGACTCACGTACAATGAGCAGTTCTTC.